A single sample is the source of the 9 T cell receptor beta chains below, sequenced in a study of blood T cell repertoires in COVID-19. Clones were sequenced by immunoSEQ multiplex PCR, and TCRdb holds only the in-frame ones, with some missing. The sample lists roughly 100,000 clones, over 85% occurring once. Input material: peripheral blood. These receptors all come from a woman over 75 in a cohort sampled during active COVID-19.

The rearrangement uses TRBV4-2 and TRBJ2-2; D gene uncertain. The germline V gene encodes CDR1 LGHNA and CDR2 YNFKEQ. This CDR3 is 18 amino acids long. V dropped 0 bases and J dropped 4 bases, with 18 bases sitting between them. DNA of the CDR3: TGTGCCAGCAGCCAAGACCTTGCAGGCATACCTATCACCGGGGAGCTGTTTTTT. Its translation: CASSQDLAGIPITGELFF.

The genes are TRBV9 and TRBJ1-2, with 9 bases identical to TRBD1. Germline V lookup: CDR1 SGDLS, CDR2 YYNGEE. The length of the CDR3 is 14 residues. The trim removed 3 bases at V and 8 bases at J, leaving 8 bases unmatched. CDR3 nucleotide sequence: TGTGCCAGCAGCGCCACAGGGGGCGCGTTCGGCTACACCTTC. Protein: CASSATGGAFGYTF.

The genes are TRBV6-5 and TRBJ2-3; 7 positions match TRBD2. The CDR3 runs 14 residues. Trimming cost V 8 bases and J 2 bases; bases outside gene matches: 7. Germline values: CDR1 MNHEY, CDR2 SVGAGI. CDR3 sequence (DNA): TGTGCCAGCTATTCTGGGGGGGTCACAGATACGCAGTATTTT. Its translation is CASYSGGVTDTQYF.

V is TRBV27 and J is TRBJ1-2; D might be TRBD1 (5 bases). Trimming removed 6 bases from V and 6 bases from J, with 14 bases in between. The CDR3 has 13 amino acids. Germline CDR1 reads MNHEY; CDR2 reads SMNVEV (reference sequence). The CDR3 nucleotides are TGTGCCAGCAGACGCGTCGGGGGAAATGGCTACACCTTC. As protein: CASRRVGGNGYTF.

This chain connects TRBV24-1 to TRBJ2-7, with TRBD2 matching over 8 bases. The V gene end was trimmed by 4 bases and the J gene end by 5 bases; junction bases not matched to a gene: 6. The germline V gene encodes CDR1 KGHDR and CDR2 SFDVKD. This CDR3 contains 14 residues. CDR3 residues: CATSDPGLEHEQYF. The CDR3 DNA reads as TGTGCCACCAGTGACCCGGGACTAGAGCACGAGCAGTACTTC.

The J gene is TRBJ2-1, the V gene TRBV7-3; 11 bases agree with TRBD2. Germline V CDR1 and CDR2: SGHTA, FQGTGA. Trimming removed 3 bases from V and 5 bases from J; junction bases left unmatched: 3. CDR3 length equals 15 residues. The CDR3 DNA is TGTGCCAGCAGCTTGACTAGCGGGACTCACAATGAGCAGTTCTTC. Translated: CASSLTSGTHNEQFF. Drawing the rest from reference TRBV7-3 and TRBJ2-1, the complete variable domain is GAGVSQTPSNKVTEKGKYVELRCDPISGHTALYWYRQSLGQGPEFLIYFQGTGAADDSGLPNDRFFAVRPEGSVSTLKIQRTERGDSAVYLCASSLTSGTHNEQFFGPGTRLTVL.

This chain uses TRBV9 with TRBJ2-3; D not certain. Germline V gene sequence: CDR1 SGDLS, CDR2 YYNGEE. The V and J ends lost 4 bases and 3 bases respectively, with 3 bases between them. The CDR3 totals 11 residues. In nucleotides, the CDR3 is TGTGCCAGCAGCTCGACAGATACGCAGTATTTT. It encodes CASSSTDTQYF.

The chain uses TRBV3-1 (or the pseudogene TRBV3-2) and TRBJ1-5; tentative D call: TRBD1 (5 bases). The V and J ends lost 3 bases and 6 bases respectively, with 18 bases between them. This CDR3 has 16 residues. CDR1 and CDR2 from the germline V gene are LGHDT and YNNKEL (reference sequence). CDR3 loop: CASSQTVWGGGQPQHF. CDR3 nucleotides: TGTGCCAGCAGCCAGACCGTGTGGGGGGGTGGTCAGCCCCAGCATTTT.

The rearrangement uses TRBV5-1 and TRBJ2-7, with 9 bases fitting TRBD1. The germline CDR1 and CDR2 sequences are SGHRS and YFSETQ. J lost 0 bases, V lost 3 bases, and 1 base had no gene match. The CDR3 has 14 amino acids. For the CDR3, the DNA is TGCGCCAGCAGCTGGGGACAGGGCTCCTACGAGCAGTACTTC. Its translation: CASSWGQGSYEQYF.